The clone carrying this T cell receptor beta chain has ten or more counts. The sample is drawn from a study of neurological immune-mediated disorders. The cDNA was synthesized by 5'RACE incorporating 10-nucleotide random UMIs. TCRdb reprocessed the 5' RACE reads with MiXCR, giving one entry per CDR3 protein. This sample carries around 94,000 distinct CDR3 sequences, about 3.8% of them seen once, and the ten largest clones take 5.5% to 6.5%. CDR1 SNHLY and CDR2 FYNNEI come from the germline V gene. The CDR3 extends over 12 amino acids. V was shortened by 6 bases and J by 9 bases, with 12 bases between the two germline ends.

This receptor was obtained from a woman aged 18-29 years with multiple sclerosis. The chain links TRBV2 to TRBJ2-1, with a tentative D call TRBD2 (5 bases). The specimen was PBMCs. In nucleotides, the CDR3 is TGTGCCAGCAGAGAGGGCATGGGTGAGCAGTTCTTC. Residues: CASREGMGEQFF.